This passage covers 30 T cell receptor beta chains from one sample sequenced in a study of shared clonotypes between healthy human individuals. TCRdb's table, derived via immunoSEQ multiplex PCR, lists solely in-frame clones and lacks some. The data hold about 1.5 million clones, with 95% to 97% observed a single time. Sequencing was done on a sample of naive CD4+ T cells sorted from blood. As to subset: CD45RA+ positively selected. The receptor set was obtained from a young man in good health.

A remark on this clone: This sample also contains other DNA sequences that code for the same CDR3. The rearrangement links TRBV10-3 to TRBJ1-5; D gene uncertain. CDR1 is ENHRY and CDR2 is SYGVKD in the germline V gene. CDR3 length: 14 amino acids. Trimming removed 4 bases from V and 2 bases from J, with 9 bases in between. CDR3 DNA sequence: TGTGCCATCAGTGCCGGCGGGGGCAATCAGCCCCAGCATTTT. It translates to CAISAGGGNQPQHF.

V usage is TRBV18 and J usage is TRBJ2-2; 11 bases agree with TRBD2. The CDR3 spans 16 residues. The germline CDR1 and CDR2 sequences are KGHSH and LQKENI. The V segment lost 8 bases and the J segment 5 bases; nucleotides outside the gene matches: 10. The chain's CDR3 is CASRTSGSFPTGELFF. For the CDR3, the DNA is TGTGCCAGCCGCACTAGCGGGAGCTTTCCGACCGGGGAGCTGTTTTTT.

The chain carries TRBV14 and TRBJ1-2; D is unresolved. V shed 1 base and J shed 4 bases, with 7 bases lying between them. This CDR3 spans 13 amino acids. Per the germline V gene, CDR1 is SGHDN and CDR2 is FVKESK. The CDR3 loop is CASSQAGIYGYTF. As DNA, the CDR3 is TGTGCCAGCAGCCAAGCGGGGATCTATGGCTACACCTTC.

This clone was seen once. In DNA form, the CDR3 reads TGCGCCAGCAGTCGCCCCGACTCTGGGGCCAACGTCCTGACTTTC. Translating it yields CASSRPDSGANVLTF. The J gene is TRBJ2-6, the V gene TRBV5-1; D gene ambiguous. This CDR3 contains 15 residues. Germline V gene lookup returns CDR1 SGHRS and CDR2 YFSETQ. V was cut by 5 bases and J by 0 bases, with 9 bases left in between.

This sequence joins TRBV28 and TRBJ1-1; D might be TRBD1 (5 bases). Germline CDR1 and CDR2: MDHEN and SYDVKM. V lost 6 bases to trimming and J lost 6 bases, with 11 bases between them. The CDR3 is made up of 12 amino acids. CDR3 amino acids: CASRSQGPEAFF. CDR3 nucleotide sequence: TGTGCCAGCAGGTCTCAGGGTCCTGAAGCTTTCTTT.

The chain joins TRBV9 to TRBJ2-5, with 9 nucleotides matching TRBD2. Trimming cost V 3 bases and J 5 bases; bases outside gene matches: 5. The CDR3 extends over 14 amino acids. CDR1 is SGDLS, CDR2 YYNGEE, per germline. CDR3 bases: TGTGCCAGCAGCGCGGGGACTAGCCGGGAGACCCAGTACTTC. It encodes CASSAGTSRETQYF. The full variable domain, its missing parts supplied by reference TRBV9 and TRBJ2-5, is DSGVTQTPKHLITATGQRVTLRCSPRSGDLSVYWYQQSLDQGLQFLIQYYNGEERAKGNILERFSAQQFPDLHSELNLSSLELGDSALYFCASSAGTSRETQYFGPGTRLLVL.

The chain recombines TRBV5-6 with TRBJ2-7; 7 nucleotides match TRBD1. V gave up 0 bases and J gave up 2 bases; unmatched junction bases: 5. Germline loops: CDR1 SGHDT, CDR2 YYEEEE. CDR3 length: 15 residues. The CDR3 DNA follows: TGTGCCAGCAGCTTGGCCGGGGACAGACCCTACGAGCAGTACTTC. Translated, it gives CASSLAGDRPYEQYF.

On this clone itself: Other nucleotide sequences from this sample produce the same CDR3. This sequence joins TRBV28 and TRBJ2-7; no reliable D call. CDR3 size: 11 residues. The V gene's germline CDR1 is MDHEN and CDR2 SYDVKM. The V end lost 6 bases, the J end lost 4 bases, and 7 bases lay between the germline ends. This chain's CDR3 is CASSPRYEQYF. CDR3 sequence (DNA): TGTGCCAGCAGCCCCCGTTACGAGCAGTACTTC.

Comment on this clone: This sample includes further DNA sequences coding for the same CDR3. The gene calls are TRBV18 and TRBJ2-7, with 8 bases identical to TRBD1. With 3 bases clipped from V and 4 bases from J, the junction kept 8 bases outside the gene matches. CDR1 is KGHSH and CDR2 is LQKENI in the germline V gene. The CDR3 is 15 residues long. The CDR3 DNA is TGTGCCAGCTCACCCGGTACAGGGGGAGTTTACGAGCAGTACTTC. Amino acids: CASSPGTGGVYEQYF.

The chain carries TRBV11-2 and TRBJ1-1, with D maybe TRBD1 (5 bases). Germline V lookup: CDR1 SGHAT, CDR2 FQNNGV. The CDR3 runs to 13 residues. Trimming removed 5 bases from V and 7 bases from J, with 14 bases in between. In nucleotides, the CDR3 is TGTGCCAGCAGCCCTACTGCTGACAGTGAAGCTTTCTTT. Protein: CASSPTADSEAFF.

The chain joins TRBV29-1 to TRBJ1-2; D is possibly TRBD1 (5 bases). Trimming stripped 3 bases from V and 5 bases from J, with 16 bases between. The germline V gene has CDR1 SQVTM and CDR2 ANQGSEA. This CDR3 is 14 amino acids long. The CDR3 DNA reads TGCAGCGTTGATGAGTTATCCGGGGGTTATGGCTACACCTTC. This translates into CSVDELSGGYGYTF.

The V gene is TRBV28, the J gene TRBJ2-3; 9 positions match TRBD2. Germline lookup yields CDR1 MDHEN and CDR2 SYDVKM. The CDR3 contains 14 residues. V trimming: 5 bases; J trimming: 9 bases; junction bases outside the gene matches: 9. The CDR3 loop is CASSAGGTSLTQYF. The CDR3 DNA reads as TGTGCCAGCAGTGCCGGTGGGACTAGCTTGACGCAGTATTTT.

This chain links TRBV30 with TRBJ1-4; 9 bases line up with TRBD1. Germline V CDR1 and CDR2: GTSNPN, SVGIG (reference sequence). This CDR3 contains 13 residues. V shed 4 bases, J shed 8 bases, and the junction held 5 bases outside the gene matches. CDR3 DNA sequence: TGTGCCTGGACACGGGACAGGGTAGAAAAACTGTTTTTT. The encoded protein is CAWTRDRVEKLFF.

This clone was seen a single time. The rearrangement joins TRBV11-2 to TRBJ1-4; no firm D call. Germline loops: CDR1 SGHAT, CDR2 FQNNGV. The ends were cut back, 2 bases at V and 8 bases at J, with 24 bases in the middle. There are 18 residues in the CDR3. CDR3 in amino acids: CASSLKSMWVRPGEKLFF. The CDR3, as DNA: TGTGCCAGCAGCTTAAAATCGATGTGGGTCCGTCCCGGAGAAAAACTGTTTTTT.

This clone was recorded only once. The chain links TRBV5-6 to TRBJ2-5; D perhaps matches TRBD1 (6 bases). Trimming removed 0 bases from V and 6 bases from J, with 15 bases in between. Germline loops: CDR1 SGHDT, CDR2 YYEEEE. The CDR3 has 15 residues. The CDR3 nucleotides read TGTGCCAGCAGCTTGGCCAGGGGTGAGTGGCAGACCCAGTACTTC. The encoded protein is CASSLARGEWQTQYF.

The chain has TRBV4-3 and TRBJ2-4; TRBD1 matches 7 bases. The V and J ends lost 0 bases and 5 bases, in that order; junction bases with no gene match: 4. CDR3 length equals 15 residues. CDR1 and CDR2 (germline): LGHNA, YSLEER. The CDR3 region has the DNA TGCGCCAGCAGCCAAGATTTTACAGGGGAAAACATTCAGTACTTC. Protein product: CASSQDFTGENIQYF.

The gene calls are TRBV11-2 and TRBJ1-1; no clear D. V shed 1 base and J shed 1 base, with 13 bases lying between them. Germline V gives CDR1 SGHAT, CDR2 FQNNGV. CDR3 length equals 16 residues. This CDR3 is CASSLVGRIGNTEAFF. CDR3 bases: TGTGCCAGCAGCTTAGTTGGGCGGATTGGGAACACTGAAGCTTTCTTT.

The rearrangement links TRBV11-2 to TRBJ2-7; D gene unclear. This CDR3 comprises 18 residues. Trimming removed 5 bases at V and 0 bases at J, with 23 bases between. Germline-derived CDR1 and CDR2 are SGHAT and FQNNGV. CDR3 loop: CASSLTPLGPTPSYEQYF. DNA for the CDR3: TGTGCCAGCAGCCTAACCCCCCTTGGTCCGACACCCTCCTACGAGCAGTACTTC. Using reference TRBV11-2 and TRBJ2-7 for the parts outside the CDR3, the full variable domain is EAGVAQSPRYKIIEKRQSVAFWCNPISGHATLYWYQQILGQGPKLLIQFQNNGVVDDSQLPKDRFSAERLKGVDSTLKIQPAKLEDSAVYLCASSLTPLGPTPSYEQYFGPGTRLTVT.

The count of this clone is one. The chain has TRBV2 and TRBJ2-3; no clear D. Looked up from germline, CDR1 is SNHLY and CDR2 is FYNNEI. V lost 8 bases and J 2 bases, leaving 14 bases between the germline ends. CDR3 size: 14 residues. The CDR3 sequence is CASRIMKNTDTQYF. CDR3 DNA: TGTGCCAGCCGGATCATGAAGAACACAGATACGCAGTATTTT.

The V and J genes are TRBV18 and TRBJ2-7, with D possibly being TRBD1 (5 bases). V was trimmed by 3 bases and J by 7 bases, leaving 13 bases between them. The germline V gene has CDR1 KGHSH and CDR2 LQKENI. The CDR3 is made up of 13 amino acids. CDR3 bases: TGTGCCAGCTCACCTCATCAGGGTCAAGAGCAGTACTTC. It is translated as CASSPHQGQEQYF.

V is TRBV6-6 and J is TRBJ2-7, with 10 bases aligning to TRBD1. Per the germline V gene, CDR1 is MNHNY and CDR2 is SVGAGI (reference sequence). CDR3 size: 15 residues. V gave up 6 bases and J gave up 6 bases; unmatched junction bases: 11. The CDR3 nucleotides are TGTGCCAGCAGGCAAACCGGGACAGGGGAGGGCGAGCAGTACTTC. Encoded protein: CASRQTGTGEGEQYF.

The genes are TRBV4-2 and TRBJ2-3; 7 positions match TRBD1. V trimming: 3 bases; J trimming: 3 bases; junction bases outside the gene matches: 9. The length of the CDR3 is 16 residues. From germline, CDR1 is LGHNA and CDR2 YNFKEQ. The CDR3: CASSQQTGIATDTQYF. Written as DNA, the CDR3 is TGTGCCAGCAGCCAGCAGACAGGGATCGCGACAGATACGCAGTATTTT.

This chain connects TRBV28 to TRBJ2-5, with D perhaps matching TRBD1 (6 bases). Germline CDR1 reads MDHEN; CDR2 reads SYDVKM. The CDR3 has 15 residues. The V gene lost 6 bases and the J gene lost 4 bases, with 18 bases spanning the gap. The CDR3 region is CASSPPRGRGETQYF. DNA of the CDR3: TGTGCCAGCAGCCCCCCCAGGGGTCGGGGAGAGACCCAGTACTTC.

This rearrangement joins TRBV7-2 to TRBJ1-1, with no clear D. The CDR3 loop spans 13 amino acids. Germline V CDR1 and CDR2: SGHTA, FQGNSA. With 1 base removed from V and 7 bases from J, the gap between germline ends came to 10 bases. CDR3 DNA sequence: TGTGCCAGCAGCTTAGGGGGAGGGAATGAAGCTTTCTTT. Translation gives CASSLGGGNEAFF.

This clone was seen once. The CDR3 DNA is TGTGCCATCAGTGAGTATCTCAGCCCCAGGGAATCAGATACGCAGTATTTT. Its protein product is CAISEYLSPRESDTQYF. The chain couples TRBV10-3 to TRBJ2-3; TRBD1 is a possible D gene (5 bases). The germline V and J ends were trimmed by 1 base and 4 bases, with 18 bases remaining between them. CDR1 ENHRY and CDR2 SYGVKD come from the germline V gene. The CDR3 spans 17 residues.

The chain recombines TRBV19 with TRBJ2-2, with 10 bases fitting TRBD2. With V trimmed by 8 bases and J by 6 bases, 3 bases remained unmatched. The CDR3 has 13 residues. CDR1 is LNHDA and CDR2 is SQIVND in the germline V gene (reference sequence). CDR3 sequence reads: CASESGRAGELFF. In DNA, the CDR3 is TGTGCCAGTGAGAGCGGGAGGGCCGGGGAGCTGTTTTTT.

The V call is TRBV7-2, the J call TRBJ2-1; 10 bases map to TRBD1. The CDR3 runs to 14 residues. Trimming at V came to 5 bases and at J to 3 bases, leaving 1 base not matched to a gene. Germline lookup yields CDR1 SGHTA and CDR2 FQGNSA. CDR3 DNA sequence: TGTGCCAGCAGCCGGGACAGGGGCTACAATGAGCAGTTCTTC. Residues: CASSRDRGYNEQFF.

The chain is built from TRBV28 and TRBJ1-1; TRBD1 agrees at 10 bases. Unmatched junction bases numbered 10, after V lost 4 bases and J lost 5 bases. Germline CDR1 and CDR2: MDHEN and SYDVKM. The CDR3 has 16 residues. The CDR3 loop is CASSSSTGGLETEAFF. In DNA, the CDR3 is TGTGCCAGCAGTTCGTCGACAGGGGGCTTGGAGACTGAAGCTTTCTTT. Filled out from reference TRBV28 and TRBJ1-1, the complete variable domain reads DVKVTQSSRYLVKRTGEKVFLECVQDMDHENMFWYRQDPGLGLRLIYFSYDVKMKEKGDIPEGYSVSREKKERFSLILESASTNQTSMYLCASSSSTGGLETEAFFGQGTRLTVV.

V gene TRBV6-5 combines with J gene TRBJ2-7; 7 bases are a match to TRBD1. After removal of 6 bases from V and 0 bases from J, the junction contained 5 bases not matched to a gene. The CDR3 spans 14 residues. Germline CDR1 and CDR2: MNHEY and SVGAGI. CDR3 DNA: TGTGCCAGCAGCCAGACAGGGAGCTCCTACGAGCAGTACTTC. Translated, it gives CASSQTGSSYEQYF.

The DNA for the CDR3 is TGTGCCAGCAGTTACTTTAGTACCGGTGAAGCTTTCTTT. It yields the protein CASSYFSTGEAFF. The V and J genes are TRBV6-5 and TRBJ1-1; D not certain. CDR1 is MNHEY and CDR2 is SVGAGI in the germline V gene. Between the trimmed V and J ends, which lost 1 base and 7 bases, there was a span of 10 bases. The CDR3 has 13 amino acids.